What follows is one TCR beta chain and its context. The CDR3 consists of 14 residues. The V gene lost 1 base and the J gene lost 4 bases, with 10 bases spanning the gap. Germline V lookup: CDR1 SGHTA, CDR2 FQGNSA. The data derive from a study of blood T cell repertoires in COVID-19. Only in-frame clones appear in the TCRdb table, and some are missing; sequencing was by immunoSEQ multiplex PCR. The sample lists 150,000 to 160,000 clones, approximately 83% occurring once. The material sequenced was peripheral blood. The receptor comes from a woman aged 55-70 years with acute or convalescent COVID-19. The chain couples TRBV7-2 to TRBJ1-2; maybe TRBD1 (6 bases). As DNA, the CDR3 is TGTGCCAGCAGCTTAGATGGACAGCCCTATGGCTACACCTTC. Protein sequence: CASSLDGQPYGYTF. Filled out from reference TRBV7-2 and TRBJ1-2, the complete variable domain reads GAGVSQSPSNKVTEKGKDVELRCDPISGHTALYWYRQSLGQGLEFLIYFQGNSAPDKSGLPSDRFSAERTGGSVSTLTIQRTQQEDSAVYLCASSLDGQPYGYTFGSGTRLTVV.